This passage covers 27 T cell receptor beta chains from one sample sequenced in a study of blood T cell repertoires in COVID-19. Sequenced by immunoSEQ multiplex PCR; TCRdb stores in-frame clones only, minus some. The sample has roughly 6,400 clones; 65% to 90% are singletons. The sequencing sample was made of peripheral blood. Receptors originate from a human donor with active COVID-19. The donor label of this sample is uncertain.

The J gene is TRBJ1-5, the V gene TRBV18; no definite D call. The CDR3 spans 14 residues. Germline-derived CDR1 and CDR2 are KGHSH and LQKENI. Trimming removed 3 bases at V and 3 bases at J, with 9 bases between. CDR3: CASSPRSDNQPQHF. Here the CDR3 DNA reads TGTGCCAGCTCACCTCGGAGCGACAATCAGCCCCAGCATTTT. Combining the CDR3 with reference TRBV18 and TRBJ1-5 gives the whole variable domain NAGVMQNPRHLVRRRGQEARLRCSPMKGHSHVYWYRQLPEEGLKFMVYLQKENIIDESGMPKERFSAEFPKEGPSILRIQQVVRGDSAAYFCASSPRSDNQPQHFGDGTRLSIL.

The chain uses TRBV6-5 and TRBJ1-5; TRBD1 matches at 8 bases. J lost 8 bases, V lost 10 bases, and 13 bases had no gene match. The CDR3 runs 14 residues. CDR1 MNHEY and CDR2 SVGAGI come from the germline V gene. CDR3 coding DNA: TGTGCCATCCACCAGAGACAGGGGTTCAAGCCCCAGCATTTT. It encodes CAIHQRQGFKPQHF.

The V gene is TRBV5-1, the J gene TRBJ2-4, with D possibly TRBD1 on 6 matching bases. CDR3 length: 11 amino acids. Deletions cut 6 bases from V and 9 bases from J, with 10 bases between. The germline gives CDR1 SGHRS, CDR2 YFSETQ. The CDR3 sequence: CASTGDGIQYF. The CDR3 region has the DNA TGCGCCAGCACAGGGGACGGCATTCAGTACTTC.

V gene TRBV7-8 combines with J gene TRBJ2-1; 7 nucleotides agree with TRBD2. V gave up 6 bases and J gave up 5 bases; unmatched junction bases: 4. The CDR3 sequence is 13 residues long. Germline V gives CDR1 SGHVS, CDR2 FQNEAQ. CDR3 coding DNA: TGTGCCAGCAGAGAAGGGACTAACAATGAGCAGTTCTTC. This codes for CASREGTNNEQFF.

The rearrangement joins TRBV10-1 to TRBJ2-1; D perhaps matches TRBD2 (6 bases). This CDR3 region has 14 residues. From germline, CDR1 is WNHNN and CDR2 SYGVQD (reference sequence). Trimming stripped 4 bases from V and 0 bases from J, with 7 bases between. The CDR3 reads CASSAGDSYNEQFF. The CDR3 DNA follows: TGCGCCAGCAGTGCGGGGGACTCCTACAATGAGCAGTTCTTC.

Regarding this clone: Other DNA sequences in the sample encode the same CDR3. The chain carries TRBV28 and TRBJ2-7; the D is unclear. V gave up 6 bases and J gave up 3 bases, with 15 bases separating them. The CDR3 has 14 residues. The V gene's germline CDR1 is MDHEN and CDR2 SYDVKM. The CDR3 DNA reads as TGTGCCAGCAGCCCAAATTTCGCCAGCTACGAGCAGTACTTC. Amino acids: CASSPNFASYEQYF.

The chain couples TRBV6-5 to TRBJ1-2, with TRBD1 matching 7 bases. The length of the CDR3 is 14 residues. Trimming at V came to 8 bases and at J to 0 bases, leaving 6 bases not matched to a gene. Germline V CDR1 and CDR2: MNHEY, SVGAGI. CDR3 sequence reads: CASRRDSTNYGYTF. In DNA form, the CDR3 reads TGTGCCAGCCGAAGGGACAGTACTAACTATGGCTACACCTTC.

This clone was seen a handful of times. The chain carries TRBV5-1 and TRBJ1-5; no clear D. This CDR3 contains 14 residues. Deletions cut 0 bases from V and 2 bases from J, with 6 bases between. The germline V gene has CDR1 SGHRS and CDR2 YFSETQ. CDR3 protein: CASSLDGGNQPQHF. The CDR3 bases are TGCGCCAGCAGCTTGGACGGGGGCAATCAGCCCCAGCATTTT. Based on the CDR3 plus reference TRBV5-1 and TRBJ1-5, the full variable domain is KAGVTQTPRYLIKTRGQQVTLSCSPISGHRSVSWYQQTPGQGLQFLFEYFSETQRNKGNFPGRFSGRQFSNSRSEMNVSTLELGDSALYLCASSLDGGNQPQHFGDGTRLSIL.

This clone was observed a single time. The chain is built from TRBV19 and TRBJ1-4; TRBD1 agrees at 10 bases. Germline CDR1 reads LNHDA; CDR2 reads SQIVND (reference sequence). The ends lost 10 bases at V and 6 bases at J; junction bases unmatched: 11. The CDR3 length is 15 residues. CDR3 amino acids: CATPGTGVWDEKLFF. The CDR3 DNA sequence: TGTGCCACCCCCGGGACAGGGGTTTGGGATGAAAAACTGTTTTTT.

CDR3 residues: CARPLAVMNTEAFF. In DNA form, the CDR3 reads TGCGCCAGACCCCTTGCGGTAATGAACACTGAAGCTTTCTTT. The V gene is TRBV4-3, the J gene TRBJ1-1; no clear D gene. CDR1 and CDR2 (germline): LGHNA, YSLEER. The CDR3 runs 14 residues. Deletions cut 9 bases from V and 0 bases from J, with 14 bases between.

The rearrangement links TRBV5-1 to TRBJ1-3; D perhaps matches TRBD1 (5 bases). V gave up 4 bases and J gave up 0 bases, with 11 bases separating them. The CDR3 sequence is 15 residues long. In germline, CDR1 is SGHRS, CDR2 YFSETQ. The CDR3 region has the DNA TGCGCCAGCAGCCCTTTAGACAGCTCTGGAAACACCATATATTTT. Translated: CASSPLDSSGNTIYF.

This sequence joins TRBV3-1 (or the pseudogene TRBV3-2) and TRBJ2-7; D is unresolved. V lost 4 bases, J lost 6 bases, and 16 bases lay in between. CDR1 LGHDT and CDR2 YNNKEL come from the germline V gene (reference sequence). The CDR3 runs to 14 residues. The CDR3 spells CASSPRPGLIEQYF. The CDR3 DNA follows: TGTGCCAGCAGCCCACGACCGGGTTTGATCGAGCAGTACTTC.

The chain carries TRBV5-6 and TRBJ1-1; 12 bases match TRBD1. CDR1 is SGHDT and CDR2 is YYEEEE in the germline V gene. The junction had 13 bases not matched to a gene; V was cut back by 5 bases and J by 5 bases. The CDR3 covers 17 residues. The CDR3 region has the DNA TGTGCCAGCAGGAGGCGGGGACAGGGGGCGGTAAGAACTGAAGCTTTCTTT. Its translation is CASRRRGQGAVRTEAFF.

The rearrangement joins TRBV25-1 to TRBJ1-5; 9 bases fit TRBD1. J gave up 7 bases and V 4 bases, and 2 bases lay outside the gene matches. CDR3 length: 13 residues. The germline gives CDR1 MGHDK, CDR2 SYGVNS. The CDR3 region has the DNA TGTGCCAGCAGTGTAACAGGGGGCCAGCCCCAGCATTTT. It is translated as CASSVTGGQPQHF.

J is TRBJ1-6 and V is TRBV3-1 (or the pseudogene TRBV3-2); 9 bases match TRBD1. The CDR3 consists of 16 residues. CDR1 and CDR2 from the germline V gene are LGHDT and YNNKEL (reference sequence). The V gene end was trimmed by 4 bases and the J gene end by 7 bases; junction bases not matched to a gene: 8. CDR3 sequence reads: CASSRTGTGRNSPLHF. The DNA for the CDR3 is TGTGCCAGCAGCCGCACCGGGACAGGGCGGAATTCACCCCTCCACTTT.

This clone was observed a few times. The chain combines TRBV27 with TRBJ1-5, with D tentatively TRBD1 (6 bases). The germline V and J ends were trimmed by 7 bases and 1 base, with 14 bases remaining between them. Germline V lookup: CDR1 MNHEY, CDR2 SMNVEV (reference sequence). The CDR3 has 15 residues. This CDR3 is CASTDRPGSNQPQHF. CDR3 nucleotide sequence: TGTGCCAGCACAGACAGGCCGGGGAGCAATCAGCCCCAGCATTTT.

This chain joins TRBV29-1 and TRBJ2-5; D perhaps matches TRBD2 (5 bases). With 5 bases removed from V and 13 bases from J, the gap between germline ends came to 11 bases. The V gene's germline CDR1 is SQVTM and CDR2 ANQGSEA. This CDR3 comprises 9 residues. The CDR3 sequence is CSVLAIRYF. CDR3 nucleotide sequence: TGCAGCGTTCTAGCTATAAGGTACTTC.

V and J are TRBV14 and TRBJ1-5, with a tentative D call TRBD1 (6 bases). Trimming removed 1 base at V and 6 bases at J, with 10 bases between. This CDR3 spans 14 amino acids. Germline CDR1 and CDR2: SGHDN and FVKESK. CDR3 sequence reads: CASSQATGSQPQHF. The CDR3 nucleotides read TGTGCCAGCAGCCAAGCAACAGGGAGTCAGCCCCAGCATTTT.

This clone was recorded a few times. The chain joins TRBV9 to TRBJ2-7; D not certain. V was trimmed by 0 bases and J by 6 bases, leaving 10 bases between them. Germline CDR1 SGDLS, CDR2 YYNGEE. This CDR3 is 13 amino acids long. The CDR3 is CASSVGAAGEQYF. The CDR3, as DNA: TGTGCCAGCAGCGTAGGGGCTGCAGGCGAGCAGTACTTC.

This clone was seen a few times. J is TRBJ2-1 and V is TRBV6-6; TRBD2 aligns across 7 bases. CDR3 length: 15 residues. Germline lookup yields CDR1 MNHNY and CDR2 SVGAGI (reference sequence). The J segment lost 7 bases and the V segment lost 5 bases, leaving 11 bases of the junction unmatched. CDR3 sequence: CASSLSLAAPNEQFF. CDR3 DNA sequence: TGTGCCAGCAGTCTGTCTCTAGCGGCGCCTAATGAGCAGTTCTTC.

The chain carries TRBV7-2 and TRBJ2-7, with 12 bases aligning to TRBD1. Germline loops: CDR1 SGHTA, CDR2 FQGNSA. V dropped 1 base and J dropped 7; count of bases not matched to a gene: 8. The CDR3 covers 16 residues. CDR3 protein: CASSLVPGQGAFEQYF. Written as DNA, the CDR3 is TGTGCCAGCAGCTTAGTCCCGGGACAGGGGGCATTTGAGCAGTACTTC.

The chain employs TRBV24-1 and TRBJ2-1; 11 bases match TRBD2. The length of the CDR3 is 16 residues. Trimming removed 4 bases from V and 5 bases from J; junction bases left unmatched: 6. Per the germline V gene, CDR1 is KGHDR and CDR2 is SFDVKD. The CDR3 DNA sequence: TGTGCCACCAGTGACAGTAGCGGGGGGGCCCACAATGAGCAGTTCTTC. Its protein product is CATSDSSGGAHNEQFF.

The V call is TRBV18, the J call TRBJ2-1; 9 nucleotides agree with TRBD2. The V gene's germline CDR1 is KGHSH and CDR2 LQKENI. V shed 2 bases, J shed 7 bases, and the junction held 9 bases outside the gene matches. CDR3 length: 16 amino acids. Here the CDR3 reads CASSPEAGGPLNEQFF. The CDR3 DNA is TGTGCCAGCTCACCAGAGGCGGGAGGGCCTTTGAATGAGCAGTTCTTC.

Here the CDR3 reads CASSYPSGGEDTQYF. The CDR3, as DNA: TGTGCCAGCAGTTACCCGTCTGGGGGGGAGGATACGCAGTATTTT. The chain recombines TRBV6-5 with TRBJ2-3, with 7 bases that match TRBD2. In germline, CDR1 is MNHEY, CDR2 SVGAGI. The J segment lost 6 bases and the V segment lost 2 bases, leaving 8 bases of the junction unmatched. This CDR3 comprises 15 residues.

There are a few counts of this clone. V is TRBV5-1 and J is TRBJ1-1; D gene ambiguous. CDR3 length: 13 residues. The V end lost 0 bases, the J end lost 4 bases, and 7 bases lay between the germline ends. Germline lookup yields CDR1 SGHRS and CDR2 YFSETQ. The CDR3 nucleotides read TGCGCCAGCAGCTTGGCGGGGAGCACTGAAGCTTTCTTT. Amino acid sequence: CASSLAGSTEAFF.

The chain links TRBV12-3 or TRBV12-4 to TRBJ1-5, with D perhaps TRBD1 (5 bases). Deletions cut 6 bases from V and 6 bases from J, with 12 bases between. CDR3 length: 13 amino acids. DNA of the CDR3: TGTGCCAGCAGCCACGGGGGGGGTCAGCCCCAGCATTTT. It translates to CASSHGGGQPQHF.

V usage is TRBV29-1 and J usage is TRBJ1-2, with TRBD1 matching over 8 bases. V gave up 2 bases and J gave up 3 bases; unmatched junction bases: 8. The germline CDR1 and CDR2 sequences are SQVTM and ANQGSEA. CDR3 length equals 15 residues. CDR3 in DNA: TGCAGCGTTGAAACCCCCAGGGGACAGGACTATGGCTACACCTTC. Its protein is CSVETPRGQDYGYTF. Using reference TRBV29-1 and TRBJ1-2 for the parts outside the CDR3, the full variable domain is SAVISQKPSRDICQRGTSLTIQCQVDSQVTMMFWYRQQPGQSLTLIATANQGSEATYESGFVIDKFPISRPNLTFSTLTVSNMSPEDSSIYLCSVETPRGQDYGYTFGSGTRLTVV.